This TCR beta chain was profiled in a study of spatial heterogeneity in lung cancer. The CDR3 sequence is 14 residues long. Germline CDR1 reads MDHEN; CDR2 reads SYDVKM. V was pared by 4 bases and J by 7 bases, with 14 bases between. TCRdb fed the 5' RACE reads into MiXCR, producing one record per CDR3 protein. In the table there are about 40,000 distinct CDR3 sequences, 5.2% of which are singletons. This clonotype was picked up many times. The sample's time point: sample taken at primary tumor resection. Whole RNA from tumor, nontumor lung or frozen PBMC was sequenced unsorted. The sequencing here drew on PBMCs, taken at surgery. This receptor was taken from a female donor with early-stage non-small cell lung cancer. V is TRBV28 and J is TRBJ2-1; D tentatively fits TRBD1 or TRBD2 (5 bases each). CDR3 sequence: CASSYEGPTNEQFF. The CDR3 DNA is TGTGCCAGCAGTTACGAGGGACCGACGAATGAGCAGTTCTTC.